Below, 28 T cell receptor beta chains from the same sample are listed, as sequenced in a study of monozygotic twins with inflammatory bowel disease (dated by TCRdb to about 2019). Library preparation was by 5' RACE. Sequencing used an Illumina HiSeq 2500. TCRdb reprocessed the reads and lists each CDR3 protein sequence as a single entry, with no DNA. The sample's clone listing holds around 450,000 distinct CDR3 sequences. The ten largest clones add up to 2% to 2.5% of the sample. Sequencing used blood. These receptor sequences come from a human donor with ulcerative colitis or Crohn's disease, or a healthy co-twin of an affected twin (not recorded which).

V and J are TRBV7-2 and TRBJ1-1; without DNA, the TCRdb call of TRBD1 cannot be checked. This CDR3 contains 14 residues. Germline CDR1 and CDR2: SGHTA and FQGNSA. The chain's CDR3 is CASSSNRQGTEAFF.

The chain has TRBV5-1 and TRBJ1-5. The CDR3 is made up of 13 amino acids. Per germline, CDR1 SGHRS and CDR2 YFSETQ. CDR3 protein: CASSPDGNQPQHF.

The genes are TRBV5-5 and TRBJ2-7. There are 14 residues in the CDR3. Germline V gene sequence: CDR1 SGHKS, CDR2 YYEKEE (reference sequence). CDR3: CASSLDLRSYEQYF.

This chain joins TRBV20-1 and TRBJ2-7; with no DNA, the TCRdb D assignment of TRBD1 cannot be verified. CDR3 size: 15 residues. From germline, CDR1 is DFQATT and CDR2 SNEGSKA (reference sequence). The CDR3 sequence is CSARDRAGGAYEQYF.

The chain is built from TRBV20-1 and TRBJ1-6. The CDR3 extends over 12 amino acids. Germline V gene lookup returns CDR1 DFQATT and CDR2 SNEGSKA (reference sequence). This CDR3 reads CSARGQNSPLHF.

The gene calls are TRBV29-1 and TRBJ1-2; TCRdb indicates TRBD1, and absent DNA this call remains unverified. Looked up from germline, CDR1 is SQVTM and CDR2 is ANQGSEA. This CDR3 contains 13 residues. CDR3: CSAGTGGNYGYTF.

The CDR3 here is CASSTDRGRGYTF. The rearrangement uses TRBV5-1 and TRBJ1-2; TCRdb returns TRBD1, unconfirmable since there is no DNA. Germline V lookup: CDR1 SGHRS, CDR2 YFSETQ. The CDR3 has 13 residues.

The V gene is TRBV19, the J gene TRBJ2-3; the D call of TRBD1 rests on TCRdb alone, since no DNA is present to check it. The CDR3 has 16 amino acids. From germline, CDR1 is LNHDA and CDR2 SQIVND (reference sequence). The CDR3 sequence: CASSLMDRGNTDTQYF.

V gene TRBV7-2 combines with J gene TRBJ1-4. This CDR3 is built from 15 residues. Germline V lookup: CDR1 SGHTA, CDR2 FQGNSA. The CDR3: CASSSQTDEYEKLFF. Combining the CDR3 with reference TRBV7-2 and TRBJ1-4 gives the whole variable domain GAGVSQSPSNKVTEKGKDVELRCDPISGHTALYWYRQSLGQGLEFLIYFQGNSAPDKSGLPSDRFSAERTGGSVSTLTIQRTQQEDSAVYLCASSSQTDEYEKLFFGSGTQLSVL.

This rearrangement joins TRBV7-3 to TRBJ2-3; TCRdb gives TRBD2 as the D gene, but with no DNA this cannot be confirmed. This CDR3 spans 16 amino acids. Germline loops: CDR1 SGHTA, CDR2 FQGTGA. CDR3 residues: CASSLWVGREVDTQYF.

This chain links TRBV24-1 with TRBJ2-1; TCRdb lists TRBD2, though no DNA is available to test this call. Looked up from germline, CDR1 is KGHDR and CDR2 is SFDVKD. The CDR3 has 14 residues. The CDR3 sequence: CATSAGNVHNEQSF.

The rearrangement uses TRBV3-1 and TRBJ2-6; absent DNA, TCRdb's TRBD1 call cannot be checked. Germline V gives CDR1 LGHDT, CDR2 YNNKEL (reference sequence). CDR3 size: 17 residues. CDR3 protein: CASSPGTGFSGANVLTF.

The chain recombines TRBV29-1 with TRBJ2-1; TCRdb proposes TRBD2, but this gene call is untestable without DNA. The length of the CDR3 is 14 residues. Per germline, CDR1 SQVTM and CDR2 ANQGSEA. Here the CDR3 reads CSVEGTSSYNEQFF.

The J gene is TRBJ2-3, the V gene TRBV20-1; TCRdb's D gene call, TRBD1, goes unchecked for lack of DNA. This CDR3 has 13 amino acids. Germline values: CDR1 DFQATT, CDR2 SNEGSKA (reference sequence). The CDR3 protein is CSAHVRGPNTQYF.

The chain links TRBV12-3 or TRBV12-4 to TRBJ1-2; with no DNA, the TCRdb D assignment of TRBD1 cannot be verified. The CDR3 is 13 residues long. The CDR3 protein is CASSFRQGGGYTF.

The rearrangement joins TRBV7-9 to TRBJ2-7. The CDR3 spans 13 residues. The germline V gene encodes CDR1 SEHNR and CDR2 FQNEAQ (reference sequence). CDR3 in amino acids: CASSLDTAHEQYF. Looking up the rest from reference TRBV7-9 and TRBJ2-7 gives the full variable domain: DTGVSQNPRHKITKRGQNVTFRCDPISEHNRLYWYRQTLGQGPEFLTYFQNEAQLEKSRLLSDRFSAERPKGSFSTLEIQRTEQGDSAMYLCASSLDTAHEQYFGPGTRLTVT.

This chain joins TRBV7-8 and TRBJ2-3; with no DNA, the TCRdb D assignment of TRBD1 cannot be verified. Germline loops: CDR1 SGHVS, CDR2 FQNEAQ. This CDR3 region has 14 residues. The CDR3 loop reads CASSLSGGADTQYF.

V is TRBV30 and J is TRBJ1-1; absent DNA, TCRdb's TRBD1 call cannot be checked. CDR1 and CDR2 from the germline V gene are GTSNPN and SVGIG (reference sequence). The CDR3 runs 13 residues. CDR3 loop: CAWDRDWNTEAFF.

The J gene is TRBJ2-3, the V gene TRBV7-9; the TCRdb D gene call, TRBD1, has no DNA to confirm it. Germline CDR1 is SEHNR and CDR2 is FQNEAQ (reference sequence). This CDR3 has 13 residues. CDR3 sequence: CASSPRQGGTQYF.

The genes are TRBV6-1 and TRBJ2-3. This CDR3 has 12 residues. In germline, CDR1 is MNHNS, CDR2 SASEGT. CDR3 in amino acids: CASAELTDTQYF.

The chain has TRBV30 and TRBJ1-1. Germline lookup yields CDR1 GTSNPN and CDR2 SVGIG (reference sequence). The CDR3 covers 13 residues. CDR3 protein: CAWNIREDTEAFF.

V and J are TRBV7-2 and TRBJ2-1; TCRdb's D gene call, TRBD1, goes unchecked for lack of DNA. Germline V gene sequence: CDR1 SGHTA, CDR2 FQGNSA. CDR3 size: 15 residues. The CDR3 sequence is CASRTDRGDYNEQFF.

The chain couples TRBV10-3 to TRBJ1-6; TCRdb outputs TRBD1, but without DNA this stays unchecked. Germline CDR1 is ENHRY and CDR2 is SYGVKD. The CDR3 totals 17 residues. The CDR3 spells CAISKQAGQGAYSPLHF.

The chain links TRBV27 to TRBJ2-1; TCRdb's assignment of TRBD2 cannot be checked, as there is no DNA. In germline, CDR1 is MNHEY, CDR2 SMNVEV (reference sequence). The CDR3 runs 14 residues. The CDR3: CASSFGGRDAEQFF.

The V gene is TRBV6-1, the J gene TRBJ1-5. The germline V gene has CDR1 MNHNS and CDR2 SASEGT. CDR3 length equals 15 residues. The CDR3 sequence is CASSGDNYSNQPQHF.

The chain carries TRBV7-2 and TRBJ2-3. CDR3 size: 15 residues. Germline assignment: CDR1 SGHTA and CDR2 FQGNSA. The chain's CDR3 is CASSLSSQGTDTQYF.

The CDR3: CASMEGVTGELFF. V is TRBV5-1 and J is TRBJ2-2; without DNA, the TCRdb call of TRBD1 cannot be checked. Germline lookup yields CDR1 SGHRS and CDR2 YFSETQ. The CDR3 is 13 amino acids.

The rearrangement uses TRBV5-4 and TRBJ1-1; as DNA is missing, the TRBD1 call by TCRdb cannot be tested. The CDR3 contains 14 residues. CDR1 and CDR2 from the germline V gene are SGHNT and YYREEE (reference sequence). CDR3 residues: CASSLVGQGIEAFF.